The T cell receptor beta chain under discussion was sequenced for a study of cytomegalovirus exposure and HLA in healthy donors. Study-wide results and caveats: In vitro data verified a few CMV-associated chains as specific for CMV antigens.

Comments on this clone: Its antigen remains unknown.

Primers for the PCR totalled 60 Vbeta and 13 Jbeta. Here immunoSEQ multiplex PCR was the method, and the copy in TCRdb shows in-frame clones only, minus some. Among some 170,000 clones listed, approximately 80% were seen once. Germline values: CDR1 SGDLS, CDR2 YYNGEE. The CDR3 is 16 amino acids. With 0 bases clipped from V and 7 bases from J, the junction kept 7 bases outside the gene matches. The sequenced sample was PBMCs. This receptor was identified in a man aged 30 to 39 in good health and CMV-seropositive. J is TRBJ2-1 and V is TRBV9; 10 nucleotides match TRBD2. The chain's CDR3 is CASSVAMELAGNEQFF. The CDR3 nucleotides read TGTGCCAGCAGCGTAGCTATGGAACTAGCGGGGAATGAGCAGTTCTTC.